The next 3 T cell receptor beta chains were all read from a single sample in a study of regulatory T cells in long-lasting Graves disease. Assembly of TCR beta libraries relied on iRepertoire HTBI primers together with Arm-PCR of CDR3 regions. MiXCR was run by TCRdb on the multiplex PCR reads, yielding one entry per CDR3 protein. The sample has hundreds of thousands of distinct CDR3 sequences, over 15% seen once. This sample's time point: newly diagnosed GD, antithyroid drugs for less than 3 months. Preparation of the TCR library used RNA extracted from PBMCs. The sample was peripheral blood mononuclear cells (PBMCs), taken at new diagnosis, from a patient treated with antithyroid drugs. These receptors came from a female donor with Graves disease.

This rearrangement joins TRBV20-1 to TRBJ2-7; tentatively, D is TRBD1 or TRBD2 (5 bases each). The CDR3 sequence is 14 residues long. V gave up 0 bases and J gave up 5 bases, with 14 bases separating them. Germline V gene data show CDR1 as DFQATT and CDR2 as SNEGSKA (reference sequence). CDR3 DNA sequence: TGCAGTGCTAGAGATCTTTGGGGGAACCACGAGCAGTACTTC. The encoded protein is CSARDLWGNHEQYF.

This clonotype has a handful of counts. The DNA of the CDR3 is TGTGCCAGCAGTCGTATTAGCGGGAGAGGGTACGAGCAGTACTTC. Protein: CASSRISGRGYEQYF. The chain combines TRBV6-1 with TRBJ2-7, with 9 bases identical to TRBD2. Trimming took 5 bases from V and 4 from J; bases not matched to a gene: 9. This CDR3 contains 15 residues. CDR1 and CDR2 (germline): MNHNS, SASEGT.

This clonotype appeared many times. J is TRBJ2-3 and V is TRBV28; D unclear. Trimming shortened V by 6 bases and J by 2 bases, and 12 bases separated the two germline ends. Germline lookup yields CDR1 MDHEN and CDR2 SYDVKM. The CDR3 totals 14 residues. The CDR3 DNA sequence: TGTGCCAGCAGCCAAGTGGATATCACAGATACGCAGTATTTT. Encoded protein: CASSQVDITDTQYF.